The sequence of this T cell receptor beta chain was determined in a study of technical replicates of blood from a handful of donors. The repertoire was sequenced with immunoSEQ multiplex PCR; TCRdb's copy has only in-frame clones and lacks some. The top ten hold approximately 0.25% of the sample, which has 65,000 to 80,000 clones, 85% to 95% seen once. V was shortened by 3 bases and J by 3 bases, with 15 bases between the two germline ends. The length of the CDR3 is 14 residues. CDR1 and CDR2 (germline): SQVTM, ANQGSEA. The chain is built from TRBV29-1 and TRBJ2-7; perhaps TRBD2 as D (6 bases). The specimen sequenced was T cells isolated from PBMCs. The source is a human donor in good health. The CDR3 is CSVEGGTTDYEQYF. CDR3 in DNA: TGCAGCGTTGAGGGGGGTACAACGGACTACGAGCAGTACTTC.